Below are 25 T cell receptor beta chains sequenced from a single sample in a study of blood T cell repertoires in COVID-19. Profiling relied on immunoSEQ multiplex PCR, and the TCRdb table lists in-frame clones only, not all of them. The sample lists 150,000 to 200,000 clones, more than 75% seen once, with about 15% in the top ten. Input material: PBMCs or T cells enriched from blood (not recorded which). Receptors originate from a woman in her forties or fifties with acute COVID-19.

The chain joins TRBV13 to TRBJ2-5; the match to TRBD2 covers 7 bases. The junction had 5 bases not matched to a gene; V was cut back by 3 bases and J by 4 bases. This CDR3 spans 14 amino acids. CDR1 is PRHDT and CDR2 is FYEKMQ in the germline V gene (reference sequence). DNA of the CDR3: TGTGCCAGCAGCTTCTCGTCTAGCGGAGAGACCCAGTACTTC. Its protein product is CASSFSSSGETQYF.

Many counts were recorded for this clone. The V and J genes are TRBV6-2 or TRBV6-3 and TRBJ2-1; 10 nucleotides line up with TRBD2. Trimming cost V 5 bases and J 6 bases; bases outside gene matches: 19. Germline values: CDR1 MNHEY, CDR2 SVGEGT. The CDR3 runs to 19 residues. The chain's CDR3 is CASSRARGSGGLGGNEQFF. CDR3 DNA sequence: TGTGCCAGCAGTCGGGCCCGCGGTAGCGGGGGGCTCGGAGGCAATGAGCAGTTCTTC.

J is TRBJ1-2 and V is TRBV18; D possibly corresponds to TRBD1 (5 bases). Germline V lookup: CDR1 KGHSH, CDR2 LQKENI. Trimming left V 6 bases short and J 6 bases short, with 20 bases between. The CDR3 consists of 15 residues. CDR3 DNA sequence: TGTGCCAGCTCCCAAACCGTCCGGGGGAACGATGGCTACACCTTC. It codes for CASSQTVRGNDGYTF.

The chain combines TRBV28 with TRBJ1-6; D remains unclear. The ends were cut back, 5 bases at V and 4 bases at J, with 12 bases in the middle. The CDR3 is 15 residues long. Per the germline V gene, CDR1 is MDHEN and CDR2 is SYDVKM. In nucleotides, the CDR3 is TGTGCCAGCAGTCTGACAAGGTTGTATAATTCACCCCTCCACTTT. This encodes CASSLTRLYNSPLHF.

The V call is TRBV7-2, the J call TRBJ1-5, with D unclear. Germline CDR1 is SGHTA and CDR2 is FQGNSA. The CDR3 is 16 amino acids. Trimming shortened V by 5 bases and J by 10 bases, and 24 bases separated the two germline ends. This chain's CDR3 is CASSQRETRRVSPQHF. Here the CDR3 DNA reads TGTGCCAGCAGCCAGCGCGAGACGCGCCGGGTCAGCCCCCAGCATTTT.

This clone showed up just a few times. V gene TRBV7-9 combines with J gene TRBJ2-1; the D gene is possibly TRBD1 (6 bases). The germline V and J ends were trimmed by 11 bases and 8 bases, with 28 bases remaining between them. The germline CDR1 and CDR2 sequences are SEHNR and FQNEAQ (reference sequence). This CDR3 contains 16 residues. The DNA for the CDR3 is TGTGCCGCCCAAACAGGGTCTAAGGGAAATTCCCATGAGCAGTTCTTC. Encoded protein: CAAQTGSKGNSHEQFF.

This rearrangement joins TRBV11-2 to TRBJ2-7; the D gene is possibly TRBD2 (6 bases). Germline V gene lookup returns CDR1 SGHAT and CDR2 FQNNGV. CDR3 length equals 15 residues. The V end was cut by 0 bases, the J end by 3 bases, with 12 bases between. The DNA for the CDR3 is TGTGCCAGCAGCTTAGATCTCGGGGGACTCTACGAGCAGTACGTC. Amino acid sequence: CASSLDLGGLYEQYV.

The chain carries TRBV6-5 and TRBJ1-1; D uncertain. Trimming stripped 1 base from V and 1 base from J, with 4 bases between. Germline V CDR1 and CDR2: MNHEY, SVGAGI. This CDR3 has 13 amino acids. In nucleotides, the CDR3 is TGTGCCAGCAGTTACTGGCAGAACACTGAAGCTTTCTTT. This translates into CASSYWQNTEAFF.

This chain's CDR3 is CASNSISNTEAFF. CDR3 DNA sequence: TGTGCCAGCAACAGCATTTCGAACACTGAAGCTTTCTTT. The gene calls are TRBV6-5 and TRBJ1-1; D uncertain. V lost 7 bases, J lost 1 base, and 10 bases lay in between. Per germline, CDR1 MNHEY and CDR2 SVGAGI. This CDR3 contains 13 residues.

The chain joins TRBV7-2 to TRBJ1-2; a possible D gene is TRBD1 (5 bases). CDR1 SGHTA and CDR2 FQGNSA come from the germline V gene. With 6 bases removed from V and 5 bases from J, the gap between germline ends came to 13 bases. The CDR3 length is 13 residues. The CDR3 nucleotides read TGTGCCAGCAGTTCGGACACCTTTTATGGCTACACCTTC. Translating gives CASSSDTFYGYTF. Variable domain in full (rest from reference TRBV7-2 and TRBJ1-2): GAGVSQSPSNKVTEKGKDVELRCDPISGHTALYWYRQSLGQGLEFLIYFQGNSAPDKSGLPSDRFSAERTGGSVSTLTIQRTQQEDSAVYLCASSSDTFYGYTFGSGTRLTVV.

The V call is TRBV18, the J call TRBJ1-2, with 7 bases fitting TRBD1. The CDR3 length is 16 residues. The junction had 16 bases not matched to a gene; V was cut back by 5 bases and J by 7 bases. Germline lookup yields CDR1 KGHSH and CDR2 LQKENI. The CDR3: CASSANSGTARSGYTF. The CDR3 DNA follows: TGTGCCAGCTCAGCTAATTCCGGGACAGCCAGGAGTGGCTACACCTTC.

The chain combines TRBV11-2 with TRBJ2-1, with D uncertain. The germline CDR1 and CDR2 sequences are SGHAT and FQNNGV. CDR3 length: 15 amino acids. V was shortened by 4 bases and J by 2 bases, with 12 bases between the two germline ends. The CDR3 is CASSSTQRTYNEQFF. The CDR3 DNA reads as TGTGCCAGCAGCTCCACTCAGCGTACCTACAATGAGCAGTTCTTC.

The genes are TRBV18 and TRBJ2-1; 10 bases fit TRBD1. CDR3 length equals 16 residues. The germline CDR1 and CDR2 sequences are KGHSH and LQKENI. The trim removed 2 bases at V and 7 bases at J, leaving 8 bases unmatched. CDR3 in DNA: TGTGCCAGCTCACCATCTGCCGGGACAGGGGCAAATGAGCAGTTCTTC. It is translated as CASSPSAGTGANEQFF.

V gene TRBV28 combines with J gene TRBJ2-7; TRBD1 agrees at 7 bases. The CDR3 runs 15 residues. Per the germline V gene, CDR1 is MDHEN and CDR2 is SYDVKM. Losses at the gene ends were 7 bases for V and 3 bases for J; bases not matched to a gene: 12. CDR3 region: CASKPRDRAIYEQYV. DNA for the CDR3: TGTGCCAGCAAGCCCCGTGACAGGGCCATCTACGAGCAGTACGTC.

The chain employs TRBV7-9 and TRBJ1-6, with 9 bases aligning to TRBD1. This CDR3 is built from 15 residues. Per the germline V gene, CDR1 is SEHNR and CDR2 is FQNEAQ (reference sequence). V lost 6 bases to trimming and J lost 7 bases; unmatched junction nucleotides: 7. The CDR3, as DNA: TGTGCCAGCAGTTCACAGGGGGCGGACAATTCACCCCTCCACTTT. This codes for CASSSQGADNSPLHF.

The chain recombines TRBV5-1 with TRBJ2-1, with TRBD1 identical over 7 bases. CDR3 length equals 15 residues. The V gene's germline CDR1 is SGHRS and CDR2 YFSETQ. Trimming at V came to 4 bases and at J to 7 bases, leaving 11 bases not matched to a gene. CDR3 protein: CASSPLTGSGNEQFF. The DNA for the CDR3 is TGCGCCAGCAGCCCTCTGACAGGGTCTGGGAATGAGCAGTTCTTC.

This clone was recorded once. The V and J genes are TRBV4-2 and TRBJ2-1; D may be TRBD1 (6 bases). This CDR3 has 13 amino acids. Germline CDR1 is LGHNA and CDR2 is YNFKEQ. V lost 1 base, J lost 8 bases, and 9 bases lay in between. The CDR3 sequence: CASSQGKGDEQFF. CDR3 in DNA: TGTGCCAGCAGCCAAGGAAAGGGGGATGAGCAGTTCTTC.

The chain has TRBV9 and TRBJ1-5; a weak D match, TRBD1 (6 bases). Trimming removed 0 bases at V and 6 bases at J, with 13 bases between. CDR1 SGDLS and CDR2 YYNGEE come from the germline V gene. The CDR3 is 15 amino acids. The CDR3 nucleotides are TGTGCCAGCAGCGTAGATGGGGGCTGGGGTCAGCCCCAGCATTTT. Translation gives CASSVDGGWGQPQHF.

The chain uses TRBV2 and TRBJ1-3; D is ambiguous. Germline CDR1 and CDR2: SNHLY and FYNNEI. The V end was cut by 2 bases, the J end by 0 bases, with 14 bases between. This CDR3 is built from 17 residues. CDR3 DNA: TGTGCCAGCAGTGAACGGTCTGGCGGGAGCTCTGGAAACACCATATATTTT. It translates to CASSERSGGSSGNTIYF.

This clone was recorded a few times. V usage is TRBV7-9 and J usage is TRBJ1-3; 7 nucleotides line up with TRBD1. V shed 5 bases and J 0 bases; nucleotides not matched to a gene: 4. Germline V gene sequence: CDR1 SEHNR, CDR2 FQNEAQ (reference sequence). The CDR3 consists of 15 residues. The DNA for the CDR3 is TGTGCCAGCAGCCCCGGACAGGTCTCTGGAAACACCATATATTTT. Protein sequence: CASSPGQVSGNTIYF. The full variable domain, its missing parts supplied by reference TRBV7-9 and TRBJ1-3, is DTGVSQNPRHKITKRGQNVTFRCDPISEHNRLYWYRQTLGQGPEFLTYFQNEAQLEKSRLLSDRFSAERPKGSFSTLEIQRTEQGDSAMYLCASSPGQVSGNTIYFGEGSWLTVV.

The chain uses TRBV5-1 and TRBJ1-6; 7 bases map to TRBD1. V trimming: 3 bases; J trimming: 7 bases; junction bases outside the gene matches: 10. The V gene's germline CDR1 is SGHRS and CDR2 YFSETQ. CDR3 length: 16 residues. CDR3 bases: TGCGCCAGCAGCTCCCGGGACAGCGTCTTCAATTCACCCCTCCACTTT. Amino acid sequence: CASSSRDSVFNSPLHF.

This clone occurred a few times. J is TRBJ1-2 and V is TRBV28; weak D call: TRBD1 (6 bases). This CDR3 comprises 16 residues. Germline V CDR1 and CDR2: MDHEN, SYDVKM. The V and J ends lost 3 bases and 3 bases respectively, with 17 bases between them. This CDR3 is CASSLGFRGGYYGYTF. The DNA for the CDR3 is TGTGCCAGCAGTTTGGGATTCAGGGGCGGTTACTATGGCTACACCTTC.

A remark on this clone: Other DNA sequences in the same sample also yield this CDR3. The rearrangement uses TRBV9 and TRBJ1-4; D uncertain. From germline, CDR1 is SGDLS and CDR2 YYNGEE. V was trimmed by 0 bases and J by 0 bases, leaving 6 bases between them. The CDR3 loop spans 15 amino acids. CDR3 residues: CASSVGASTNEKLFF. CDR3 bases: TGTGCCAGCAGCGTAGGGGCCTCAACTAATGAAAAACTGTTTTTT. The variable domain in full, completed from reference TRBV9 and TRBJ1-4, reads DSGVTQTPKHLITATGQRVTLRCSPRSGDLSVYWYQQSLDQGLQFLIQYYNGEERAKGNILERFSAQQFPDLHSELNLSSLELGDSALYFCASSVGASTNEKLFFGSGTQLSVL.

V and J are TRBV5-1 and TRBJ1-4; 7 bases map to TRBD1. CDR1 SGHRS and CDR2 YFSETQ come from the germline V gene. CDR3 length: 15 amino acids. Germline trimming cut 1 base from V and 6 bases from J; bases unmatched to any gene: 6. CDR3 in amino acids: CASSLSYRGDEKLFF. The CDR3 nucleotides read TGCGCCAGCAGCTTGTCGTACAGGGGCGATGAAAAACTGTTTTTT.

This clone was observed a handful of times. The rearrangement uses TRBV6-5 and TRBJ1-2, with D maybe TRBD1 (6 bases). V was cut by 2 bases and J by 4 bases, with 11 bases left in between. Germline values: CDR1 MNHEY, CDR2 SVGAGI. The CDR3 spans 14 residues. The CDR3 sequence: CASSYGVGGYGYTF. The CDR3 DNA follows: TGTGCCAGCAGTTACGGGGTAGGGGGCTATGGCTACACCTTC.